This T cell receptor (beta chain) was obtained from a study of cytomegalovirus exposure and HLA in healthy donors. The study's findings and limits: Data from an earlier analysis indicated that most TCR beta V segments were productive either about 87% or about 30% of the time.

This clone has a single count. Its antigen is unidentified. The PCR ran on 60 Vbeta and 13 Jbeta primers. The method was immunoSEQ multiplex PCR; TCRdb's version includes in-frame clones alone and lacks a portion of them. The repertoire has about 190,000 clones, under 85% of them found once; the top ten carry around 1.7%. Sequenced material: PBMCs. This receptor was taken from a man aged 50-59 years in good health and CMV-seronegative.

The DNA of the CDR3 is TGTGCCAGCAGGACAGGGGGCGATGGCTACACCTTC. This gives the protein CASRTGGDGYTF. The chain is built from TRBV6-1 and TRBJ1-2, with TRBD1 identical over 10 bases. This CDR3 spans 12 amino acids. Germline CDR1 reads MNHNS; CDR2 reads SASEGT. V shed 6 bases, J shed 6 bases, and the junction held 1 base outside the gene matches.